Following are 15 T cell receptor beta chains from one sample sequenced in a study of T-cell reconstitution after alpha-beta-depleted transplantation in children. Preparation of the TCRbeta library involved a method that used unique molecular identifiers. TCRdb re-analysed the PCR reads in MiXCR, keeping a single row per CDR3 protein. The sample has about 980,000 distinct CDR3 sequences, about 29% seen once. The sequences come from PBMCs, mostly from graft donor cells, collected 360 days after TCRalphabeta/CD19-depleted stem cell transplant. The origin of the receptors is a boy in the first two years of life who had a stem cell transplant for SCID, so the T cells may come from the graft donor.

This chain joins TRBV4-1 and TRBJ2-1; D is possibly TRBD2 (6 bases). The CDR3 totals 16 residues. In germline, CDR1 is MGHRA, CDR2 YSYEKL. Trimming shortened V by 0 bases and J by 1 base, and 10 bases separated the two germline ends. The CDR3 loop reads CASSQEKGLSYNEQFF. Here the CDR3 DNA reads TGCGCCAGCAGCCAAGAGAAGGGACTGTCCTACAATGAGCAGTTCTTC.

The rearrangement links TRBV11-2 to TRBJ2-5; D possibly corresponds to TRBD2 (6 bases). The CDR3 covers 15 residues. Trimming removed 2 bases from V and 0 bases from J, with 10 bases in between. CDR1 and CDR2 from the germline V gene are SGHAT and FQNNGV. CDR3 DNA sequence: TGTGCCAGCAGCTTAAACCGGGACTACCAAGAGACCCAGTACTTC. The encoded protein is CASSLNRDYQETQYF.

The V and J genes are TRBV15 and TRBJ2-1; 7 bases align to TRBD2. The CDR3 spans 15 residues. Germline values: CDR1 LNHNV, CDR2 YYDKDF (reference sequence). V dropped 5 bases and J dropped 0; count of bases not matched to a gene: 4. The CDR3, as DNA: TGTGCCACCAGCGGCGAGCGGGGCTCCTACAATGAGCAGTTCTTC. This gives the protein CATSGERGSYNEQFF.

V is TRBV24-1 and J is TRBJ2-5, with no clear D. From germline, CDR1 is KGHDR and CDR2 SFDVKD. There are 12 residues in the CDR3. Trimming stripped 0 bases from V and 5 bases from J, with 3 bases between. CDR3 DNA: TGTGCCACCAGTGATTTGGCGGAGACCCAGTACTTC. The encoded protein is CATSDLAETQYF.

Only a few counts were recorded for this clonotype. The CDR3 region is CASSPGQGGFQPQHF. The DNA of the CDR3 is TGTGCCAGCAGCCCGGGACAGGGAGGCTTTCAGCCCCAGCATTTT. This rearrangement joins TRBV12-3 or TRBV12-4 to TRBJ1-5; 9 bases are shared with TRBD1. V lost 6 bases and J lost 6; bases outside the gene matches: 9. The CDR3 runs to 15 residues.

This clonotype has only a few counts. The rearrangement uses TRBV20-1 and TRBJ2-2; tentatively, D is TRBD1 or TRBD2 (5 bases each). Germline values: CDR1 DFQATT, CDR2 SNEGSKA (reference sequence). The CDR3 length is 15 residues. V lost 4 bases to trimming and J lost 2 bases, with 14 bases between them. CDR3 region: CSAIPGPINTGELFF. The CDR3 nucleotides are TGCAGTGCTATACCGGGACCGATAAACACCGGGGAGCTGTTTTTT.

The chain has TRBV12-3 or TRBV12-4 and TRBJ1-4, with 9 bases identical to TRBD1. J was trimmed by 7 bases and V by 4 bases; bases with no gene match: 7. The length of the CDR3 is 15 residues. The chain's CDR3 is CASSWKTGGIEKLFF. The CDR3 DNA follows: TGTGCCAGCAGTTGGAAGACAGGGGGGATTGAAAAACTGTTTTTT.

This clonotype was counted a few times. The V call is TRBV12-3 or TRBV12-4, the J call TRBJ1-5, with 9 positions matching TRBD1. V lost 5 bases to trimming and J lost 6 bases; unmatched junction nucleotides: 5. This CDR3 spans 14 amino acids. Here the CDR3 DNA reads TGTGCCAGCAGTCCCGGGACAGGGAGTCAGCCCCAGCATTTT. Translation: CASSPGTGSQPQHF.

This clonotype appeared many times. The chain combines TRBV5-1 with TRBJ1-1, with D perhaps matching TRBD1 (5 bases). The CDR3 consists of 15 residues. CDR1 is SGHRS and CDR2 is YFSETQ in the germline V gene. The V end was cut by 0 bases, the J end by 0 bases, with 9 bases between. This CDR3 reads CASSLAGPMNTEAFF. CDR3 nucleotide sequence: TGCGCCAGCAGCTTGGCGGGGCCTATGAACACTGAAGCTTTCTTT.

This clonotype has a handful of counts. The V gene is TRBV27, the J gene TRBJ2-1, with D perhaps matching TRBD1 (6 bases). The CDR3 sequence is 15 residues long. V dropped 3 bases and J dropped 4 bases, with 13 bases sitting between them. Germline V gene data show CDR1 as MNHEY and CDR2 as SMNVEV (reference sequence). CDR3 bases: TGTGCCAGCAGTTTCGGACAGCTTACTTACAATGAGCAGTTCTTC. Its translation: CASSFGQLTYNEQFF.

The chain employs TRBV12-5 and TRBJ1-1; TRBD1 is a possible D gene (6 bases). Per germline, CDR1 LGHNT and CDR2 FRNRAP. The CDR3 has 12 residues. V shed 5 bases and J shed 5 bases, with 9 bases lying between them. The CDR3 sequence: CASGRGGTEAFF. The CDR3 nucleotides read TGTGCTAGTGGTCGAGGGGGGACTGAAGCTTTCTTT.

The sample holds a few counts of this clonotype. This chain connects TRBV4-1 to TRBJ2-4; 7 bases match TRBD2. There are 17 residues in the CDR3. V lost 0 bases to trimming and J lost 0 bases; unmatched junction nucleotides: 5. From germline, CDR1 is MGHRA and CDR2 YSYEKL. In DNA, the CDR3 is TGCGCCAGCAGCCAAGATAAAGCGGGGAAAGCCAAAAACATTCAGTACTTC. It translates to CASSQDKAGKAKNIQYF.

This chain uses TRBV15 with TRBJ2-1; TRBD2 aligns across 10 bases. This CDR3 is 17 amino acids long. The V gene end was trimmed by 5 bases and the J gene end by 3 bases; junction bases not matched to a gene: 10. Germline-derived CDR1 and CDR2 are LNHNV and YYDKDF (reference sequence). CDR3 DNA: TGTGCCACCAGCGGTTCCTTAGCGGGGGGATTCTACAATGAGCAGTTCTTC. This translates into CATSGSLAGGFYNEQFF.

This chain connects TRBV2 to TRBJ1-1; a weak D match, TRBD1 (6 bases). Trimming pared 5 bases from V and 11 bases from J, leaving 15 bases between. This CDR3 contains 12 residues. The germline V gene encodes CDR1 SNHLY and CDR2 FYNNEI. The CDR3 DNA reads TGTGCCAGCAGTTACGCAGGGGCGAGGGCTTTCTTT. Encoded protein: CASSYAGARAFF.

V gene TRBV27 combines with J gene TRBJ2-7; D tentatively fits TRBD1 or TRBD2 (5 bases each). The germline V gene has CDR1 MNHEY and CDR2 SMNVEV (reference sequence). Trimming stripped 3 bases from V and 6 bases from J, with 9 bases between. The CDR3 extends over 12 amino acids. CDR3 region: CASSFDGAEQYF. CDR3 nucleotides: TGTGCCAGCAGTTTCGACGGGGCCGAGCAGTACTTC.